This TCR beta chain was recovered during a study of blood T cell repertoires in COVID-19. Study context: COVID-19 samples from acute and convalescent phases originated in the United States, Italy and Spain. T cells, B-cell-depleted T cells, or PBMCs provided the cDNA or gDNA that served as material.

In the source study's methods: Scientists estimated how many nucleated cells there were by amplifying reference gene primers. The protocol was immunoSEQ multiplex PCR, while the TCRdb copy is restricted to in-frame clones and leaves out a portion. The V and J calls and clone size were taken over from that table, and D and trimming were inferred from the DNA. Of a few hundred thousand clones in the sample, around 82% were seen once. Patients in Seattle were enrolled during active infection, then followed longitudinally. This CDR3 spans 15 amino acids. The germline CDR1 and CDR2 sequences are SGHNT and YENEEA. Unmatched junction bases numbered 8, after V lost 5 bases and J lost 9 bases.

The chain is built from TRBV11-3 and TRBJ2-1; 12 nucleotides align to TRBD2. The receptor's source is a human donor with COVID-19, enrolled during active disease. The donor label of this sample is uncertain. What was sequenced was peripheral blood. CDR3 bases: TGTGCCAGCAGCCCCCTAGCGGGAGGGCAGGGTGAGCAGTTCTTC. Translating it yields CASSPLAGGQGEQFF. The entire variable domain, with the rest obtained from reference TRBV11-3 and TRBJ2-1, is as follows: EAGVVQSPRYKIIEKKQPVAFWCNPISGHNTLYWYLQNLGQGPELLIRYENEEAVDDSQLPKDRFSAERLKGVDSTLKIQPAELGDSAVYLCASSPLAGGQGEQFFGPGTRLTVL.